Listed below are T cell receptor beta chains from one sample, sequenced in a study of neurological immune-mediated disorders. MiXCR, applied by TCRdb to the 5' RACE reads, yields one record per CDR3 protein. The sample holds about 27,000 distinct CDR3 sequences, more than 2% seen once. Material: PBMCs. These receptors all stem from a woman aged 45-59 years with multiple sclerosis. CDR3s include the opening cysteine and the closing phenylalanine or tryptophan. Fields, in order: V gene, J gene, CDR3 protein.

TRBV12-3/TRBV12-4	TRBJ2-6	CASSLRTAGSGANVLTF
TRBV6-2/TRBV6-3	TRBJ2-3	CASSYLGIRDTQYF
TRBV9	TRBJ1-3	CASSGNTIYF
TRBV4-1	TRBJ2-1	CASSQGTSGSYEQFF
TRBV4-2	TRBJ1-5	CASSQDRGSSNQPQHF
TRBV29-1	TRBJ2-2	CSVAATVAGELFF
TRBV20-1	TRBJ2-7	CSVPRETSYEQYF
TRBV20-1	TRBJ1-2	CSALDVAGPNYGYTF
TRBV13	TRBJ2-7	CASSSRTASYEQYF
TRBV18	TRBJ1-1	CASSLTNTEAFF
TRBV5-1	TRBJ1-1	CASWGQLNTEAFF
TRBV7-2	TRBJ2-5	CASSSQLAGGETQYF
TRBV29-1	TRBJ2-5	CSVGGQDKKTQYF
TRBV24-1	TRBJ2-7	CATSATDKPPYEQYF
TRBV28	TRBJ1-1	CASSFGFLNTEAFF
TRBV6-2/TRBV6-3	TRBJ2-4	CASSWGTDNIQYF
TRBV20-1	TRBJ2-5	CSAHPASQETQYF
TRBV6-2/TRBV6-3	TRBJ2-5	CASSPGLARETQYF
TRBV5-1	TRBJ2-3	CASSLGYQPGSGFSKDTQYF
TRBV6-5	TRBJ1-2	CASSYDPTGSGGYTF
TRBV7-6	TRBJ2-5	CASSLEPGSGETQYF
TRBV7-2	TRBJ2-5	CASRIAARGETQYF
TRBV6-6	TRBJ2-7	CASSWTGDEQYF
TRBV20-1	TRBJ2-5	CSARFSSQETQYF
TRBV18	TRBJ2-1	CASSPPLAGSYNEQFF
TRBV9	TRBJ2-1	CASSVLDRVRAGDNEQFF
TRBV20-1	TRBJ2-3	CSASIAGGTDTQYF
TRBV12-5	TRBJ2-7	CASGLSGTGWDEQYF
TRBV20-1	TRBJ1-2	CSASPSRGSYGYTF
TRBV5-1	TRBJ2-7	CASSLGAGTGVREQYF
TRBV6-5	TRBJ1-1	CASSYSTRGATEAFF